This TCR beta chain was identified in a study of cytomegalovirus exposure and HLA in healthy donors. Findings and caveats of the study: Cytomegalovirus association was listed for about 180 TCR beta chains.

As concerns this clone: Antigen unknown.

The PCR was carried out with 60 Vbeta primers and 13 Jbeta primers. Some clones are missing from TCRdb's copy, which holds only in-frame ones; the method was immunoSEQ multiplex PCR. The sample consists of some 130,000 clones, 78% of them appearing once. Sequencing was carried out using PBMCs. The TCR originated in a female donor in good health and CMV-seronegative.

DNA of the CDR3: TGTGCCAGCAGTTTTGTGGGAGTCTACAATGAGCAGTTCTTC. It specifies CASSFVGVYNEQFF. The V gene is TRBV27, the J gene TRBJ2-1; D possibly corresponds to TRBD2 (5 bases). V was pared by 3 bases and J by 3 bases, with 9 bases between. Per germline, CDR1 MNHEY and CDR2 SMNVEV (reference sequence). The CDR3 sequence is 14 residues long.